These 15 T cell receptor beta chains share one sample of origin, sequenced in a study of blood T cells in healthy people across ages. A second PCR of 7 to 11 cycles used a sample-barcoded 5' primer and a J-beta primer mix. TCRdb reanalysed the 5' RACE reads using MiXCR and keeps one entry per CDR3 protein. The data hold 1.5 million to 2 million distinct CDR3 sequences, with 28% observed a single time. Material: blood. Receptors originate from a woman younger than 45 in good health.

Of note for this clonotype: A much larger clone lies one base from this, so it may be a read error. This chain joins TRBV5-1 and TRBJ2-6; D is perhaps TRBD1 (6 bases). The CDR3 has 16 amino acids. Germline CDR1 SGHRS, CDR2 YFSETQ. The chain's CDR3 is CASSFWGPAGANVLNF. CDR3 coding DNA: TGCGCCAGCAGCTTTTGGGGGCCGGCTGGGGCCAACGTCCTGAATTTC.

This clonotype was counted between two and nine times. This rearrangement joins TRBV7-2 to TRBJ2-4; D possibly corresponds to TRBD1 (6 bases). The J call is uncertain, as TRBJ2-7 better fits the DNA end. The CDR3 spans 14 residues. Per germline, CDR1 SGHTA and CDR2 FQGNSA. This chain's CDR3 is CASSFQQGTYEQYF. The DNA for the CDR3 is TGTGCCAGCAGCTTTCAACAGGGTACCTACGAGCAGTACTTC.

This clonotype was seen a few times. The chain links TRBV7-2 to TRBJ2-5, with D perhaps matching TRBD2 (6 bases). The germline V gene has CDR1 SGHTA and CDR2 FQGNSA. The CDR3 loop spans 14 amino acids. Trimming stripped 5 bases from V and 2 bases from J, with 12 bases between. The CDR3 spells CASSALAVQETQYF. The DNA for the CDR3 is TGTGCCAGCAGCGCTTTAGCGGTGCAAGAGACCCAGTACTTC.

The chain is built from TRBV2 and TRBJ2-1; 9 bases match TRBD2. This CDR3 contains 14 residues. Per germline, CDR1 SNHLY and CDR2 FYNNEI. V lost 4 bases and J lost 9; bases outside the gene matches: 7. As DNA, the CDR3 is TGTGCCAGCAGTGGTGAGCGGGAGGATCCTGAGCAGTTCTTC. It translates to CASSGEREDPEQFF.

This clonotype was seen more than once but under ten times. The chain uses TRBV3-1 and TRBJ1-1; D not certain. The ends were cut back, 0 bases at V and 2 bases at J, with 7 bases in the middle. The CDR3 covers 14 residues. Germline V lookup: CDR1 LGHDT, CDR2 YNNKEL (reference sequence). The chain's CDR3 is CASSQESGNTEAFF. Here the CDR3 DNA reads TGTGCCAGCAGCCAAGAATCTGGAAACACTGAAGCTTTCTTT.

This chain joins TRBV5-1 and TRBJ1-1, with 9 positions matching TRBD1. The CDR3 runs 17 residues. Germline V lookup: CDR1 SGHRS, CDR2 YFSETQ. The V gene end was trimmed by 0 bases and the J gene end by 4 bases; junction bases not matched to a gene: 10. As DNA, the CDR3 is TGCGCCAGCAGCTTGGGATCTGGACAGGGGAAAGGCACTGAAGCTTTCTTT. Translating gives CASSLGSGQGKGTEAFF. Complete variable domain (other parts from reference TRBV5-1 and TRBJ1-1): KAGVTQTPRYLIKTRGQQVTLSCSPISGHRSVSWYQQTPGQGLQFLFEYFSETQRNKGNFPGRFSGRQFSNSRSEMNVSTLELGDSALYLCASSLGSGQGKGTEAFFGQGTRLTVV.

J is TRBJ2-7 and V is TRBV28; no definite D call. V gave up 6 bases and J gave up 7 bases, with 10 bases separating them. Germline lookup yields CDR1 MDHEN and CDR2 SYDVKM. There are 11 residues in the CDR3. The CDR3 reads CASSPLWEQYF. For the CDR3, the DNA is TGTGCCAGCAGCCCCCTCTGGGAGCAGTACTTC. Filled out from reference TRBV28 and TRBJ2-7, the complete variable domain reads DVKVTQSSRYLVKRTGEKVFLECVQDMDHENMFWYRQDPGLGLRLIYFSYDVKMKEKGDIPEGYSVSREKKERFSLILESASTNQTSMYLCASSPLWEQYFGPGTRLTVT.

In its sample, this clonotype was seen many times. J is TRBJ2-1 and V is TRBV6-1; TRBD1 or TRBD2 may be the D gene (5 bases each). Germline CDR1 MNHNS, CDR2 SASEGT. This CDR3 region has 15 residues. The V end lost 6 bases, the J end lost 6 bases, and 18 bases lay between the germline ends. The CDR3 bases are TGTGCCAGCAGAGACGGGACGGGAAAATCCAATGAGCAGTTCTTC. As protein: CASRDGTGKSNEQFF.

Concerning this clonotype itself: Just one base apart from a much larger clone, this may be a read error. The chain couples TRBV20-1 to TRBJ2-5, with TRBD2 matching over 13 bases. The CDR3 covers 13 residues. After removal of 6 bases from V and 4 bases from J, the junction contained 2 bases not matched to a gene. Germline CDR1 and CDR2: DFQATT and SNEGSKA (reference sequence). CDR3 nucleotides: TGCAGTGCAGGACTAGCGGGGGCAGAGACCCAGTACTTC. As protein: CSAGLAGAETQYF.

This chain joins TRBV7-3 and TRBJ2-7, with 7 positions matching TRBD1. The CDR3 has 20 residues. Germline trimming cut 0 bases from V and 1 base from J; bases unmatched to any gene: 18. Germline lookup yields CDR1 SGHTA and CDR2 FQGTGA. The CDR3 DNA sequence: TGTGCCAGCAGCTTAACGCCGATAAAGCCCGACAGGGTCAAGTCCTACGAGCAGTACTTC. It encodes CASSLTPIKPDRVKSYEQYF.

This clonotype has a handful of counts. The chain uses TRBV11-2 and TRBJ1-4, with D hard to call. The CDR3 runs to 16 residues. Trimming pared 2 bases from V and 5 bases from J, leaving 15 bases between. The V gene's germline CDR1 is SGHAT and CDR2 FQNNGV. The DNA for the CDR3 is TGTGCCAGCAGCTTAAGGTCTCGGGTCGCCAATGAAAAACTGTTTTTT. Protein product: CASSLRSRVANEKLFF.

This clonotype was picked up a small number of times. The chain links TRBV4-1 to TRBJ2-7, with D unclear. V lost 1 base, J lost 5 bases, and 9 bases lay in between. The CDR3 runs to 13 residues. Germline V gives CDR1 MGHRA, CDR2 YSYEKL. The CDR3 DNA reads TGCGCCAGCAGCCAAGGTCCGGGTGACGAGCAGTACTTC. Translation: CASSQGPGDEQYF.

In its sample, this clonotype was seen many times. This CDR3 is CASSWEGRDRSYEQYF. CDR3 nucleotide sequence: TGCGCCAGCAGCTGGGAGGGTCGGGATCGGTCTTACGAGCAGTACTTC. The rearrangement uses TRBV5-1 and TRBJ2-7, with 7 bases fitting TRBD2. The CDR3 contains 16 residues. The trim removed 3 bases at V and 4 bases at J, leaving 13 bases unmatched. The germline V gene encodes CDR1 SGHRS and CDR2 YFSETQ.

This clonotype was found many times. The junction departs from the called germline gene at one end, perhaps through a read error. The chain links TRBV9 to TRBJ2-3; 7 bases line up with TRBD1. Per the germline V gene, CDR1 is SGDLS and CDR2 is YYNGEE. The CDR3 extends over 13 amino acids. The CDR3: CASSVGGRDTQYF. The CDR3 DNA sequence: TGCGCCAGCAGTGTAGGGGGCCGAGATACGCAGTATTTT.

Ten or more counts support this clonotype. V usage is TRBV12-3 or TRBV12-4 and J usage is TRBJ1-2, with 7 bases lining up with TRBD1. CDR3 size: 13 residues. The V segment lost 4 bases and the J segment 5 bases; nucleotides outside the gene matches: 4. CDR3 loop: CASSYTGDYGYTF. In nucleotides, the CDR3 is TGTGCCAGCAGTTATACAGGGGATTATGGCTACACCTTC.